The sequence of this T cell receptor beta chain was determined in a study of blood T cell repertoires in COVID-19 (dated by TCRdb to about 2020). Regarding the study in general: Collaborator samples came from the United States, Italy and Spain and covered acute and convalescent phases of COVID-19. The samples were drawn from the first 160 participants of the ongoing ImmuneRACE study and from 1,254 subjects provided by 6 global collaborators. Subjects who had been exposed to COVID-19, were actively infected with it, or had recovered from it provided the deeply sampled blood TCRbeta repertoires that made up the dataset. Where HLA class I and class II types were available, the types were taken from metadata supplied by the sample provider, not from assay-based typing. The prospective study material was composed of cDNA or gDNA derived from T cells, B-cell-depleted T cells, or PBMCs. The repertoires were released in a freely available public database intended as a resource for research on the immune response to SARS-CoV-2. The sample metadata nearly always contained a de-identified subject ID, COVID-19 status, age in years and sex.

The research as a whole found: How much clinical and demographic metadata was included differed by source and by participant, and the metadata was provided uncurated.

CDR1 and CDR2 are drawn from the germline V gene: SGHNT, YENEEA. From the cysteine up to the phenylalanine, the CDR3 has a length of 17 residues. The sequence is cut down to CDR3 DNA, 51 bases in frame from base 1. Cut back by 5 bases and 1 base, the V and J ends lie 20 bases apart. Enrolling through a virtual design, the prospective study's participants ranged in age from roughly 18 to 95 years and lived across about two dozen United States geographic areas. Cohort assignment in the prospective study relied on participant-reported clinical history from a screening survey and a study questionnaire. Recovered participants in ImmuneRACE Cohort 3 were defined by two consecutive negative NP/OP PCR tests, clearance by a healthcare professional, or resolution of symptoms. Mobile phlebotomists in the prospective study collected whole blood, serum and a nasopharyngeal or oropharyngeal swab from every participant. Prospective study participants could optionally give additional blood draws and questionnaires over an approximately two-month period. Before DNA extraction, blood samples from the prospective study were shipped at room temperature or frozen.

This clone came up a few times. It lacks a known antigen. Base qualities were left out, and no much larger clone turns up one base away. TCRbeta CDR3 regions were amplified from genomic DNA using the immunoSEQ Assay, a bias-controlled multiplex PCR. The study's own analysis went as follows. The number of nucleated cells in each sample was estimated from the amplification of reference gene primers within the assay. To quantify the absolute abundance of each unique TCRbeta CDR3 rearrangement, sequence reads were collapsed and filtered. Productive Simpson clonality was computed per sample as the square root of Simpson's diversity index over productive rearrangements. The clones in this table, taken by TCRdb from immuneACCESS, are in-frame only. Not every clone is retained; where verified, under half of the shortfall comes from an unresolved V gene, and the cause of the rest is unknown. The V and J calls and clone size are taken from that table; D and trimming were inferred from the DNA. For this sample there are a few hundred thousand clones; 75% to 90% appear just once. In total, the top ten clones hold 5.1% of the sample.

The source material was PBMCs or T cells enriched from blood (not recorded which). The receptor's source is a woman between 45 and 60 years old who had recovered from COVID-19. The sequence is built from TRBV11-3 and TRBJ1-1; the D gene lacks a confident call. The DNA reads TGTGCCAGCAGCCTTGGACGGGGAAGTCCCCGGAACACTGAAGCTTTCTTT. This yields the protein CASSLGRGSPRNTEAFF.